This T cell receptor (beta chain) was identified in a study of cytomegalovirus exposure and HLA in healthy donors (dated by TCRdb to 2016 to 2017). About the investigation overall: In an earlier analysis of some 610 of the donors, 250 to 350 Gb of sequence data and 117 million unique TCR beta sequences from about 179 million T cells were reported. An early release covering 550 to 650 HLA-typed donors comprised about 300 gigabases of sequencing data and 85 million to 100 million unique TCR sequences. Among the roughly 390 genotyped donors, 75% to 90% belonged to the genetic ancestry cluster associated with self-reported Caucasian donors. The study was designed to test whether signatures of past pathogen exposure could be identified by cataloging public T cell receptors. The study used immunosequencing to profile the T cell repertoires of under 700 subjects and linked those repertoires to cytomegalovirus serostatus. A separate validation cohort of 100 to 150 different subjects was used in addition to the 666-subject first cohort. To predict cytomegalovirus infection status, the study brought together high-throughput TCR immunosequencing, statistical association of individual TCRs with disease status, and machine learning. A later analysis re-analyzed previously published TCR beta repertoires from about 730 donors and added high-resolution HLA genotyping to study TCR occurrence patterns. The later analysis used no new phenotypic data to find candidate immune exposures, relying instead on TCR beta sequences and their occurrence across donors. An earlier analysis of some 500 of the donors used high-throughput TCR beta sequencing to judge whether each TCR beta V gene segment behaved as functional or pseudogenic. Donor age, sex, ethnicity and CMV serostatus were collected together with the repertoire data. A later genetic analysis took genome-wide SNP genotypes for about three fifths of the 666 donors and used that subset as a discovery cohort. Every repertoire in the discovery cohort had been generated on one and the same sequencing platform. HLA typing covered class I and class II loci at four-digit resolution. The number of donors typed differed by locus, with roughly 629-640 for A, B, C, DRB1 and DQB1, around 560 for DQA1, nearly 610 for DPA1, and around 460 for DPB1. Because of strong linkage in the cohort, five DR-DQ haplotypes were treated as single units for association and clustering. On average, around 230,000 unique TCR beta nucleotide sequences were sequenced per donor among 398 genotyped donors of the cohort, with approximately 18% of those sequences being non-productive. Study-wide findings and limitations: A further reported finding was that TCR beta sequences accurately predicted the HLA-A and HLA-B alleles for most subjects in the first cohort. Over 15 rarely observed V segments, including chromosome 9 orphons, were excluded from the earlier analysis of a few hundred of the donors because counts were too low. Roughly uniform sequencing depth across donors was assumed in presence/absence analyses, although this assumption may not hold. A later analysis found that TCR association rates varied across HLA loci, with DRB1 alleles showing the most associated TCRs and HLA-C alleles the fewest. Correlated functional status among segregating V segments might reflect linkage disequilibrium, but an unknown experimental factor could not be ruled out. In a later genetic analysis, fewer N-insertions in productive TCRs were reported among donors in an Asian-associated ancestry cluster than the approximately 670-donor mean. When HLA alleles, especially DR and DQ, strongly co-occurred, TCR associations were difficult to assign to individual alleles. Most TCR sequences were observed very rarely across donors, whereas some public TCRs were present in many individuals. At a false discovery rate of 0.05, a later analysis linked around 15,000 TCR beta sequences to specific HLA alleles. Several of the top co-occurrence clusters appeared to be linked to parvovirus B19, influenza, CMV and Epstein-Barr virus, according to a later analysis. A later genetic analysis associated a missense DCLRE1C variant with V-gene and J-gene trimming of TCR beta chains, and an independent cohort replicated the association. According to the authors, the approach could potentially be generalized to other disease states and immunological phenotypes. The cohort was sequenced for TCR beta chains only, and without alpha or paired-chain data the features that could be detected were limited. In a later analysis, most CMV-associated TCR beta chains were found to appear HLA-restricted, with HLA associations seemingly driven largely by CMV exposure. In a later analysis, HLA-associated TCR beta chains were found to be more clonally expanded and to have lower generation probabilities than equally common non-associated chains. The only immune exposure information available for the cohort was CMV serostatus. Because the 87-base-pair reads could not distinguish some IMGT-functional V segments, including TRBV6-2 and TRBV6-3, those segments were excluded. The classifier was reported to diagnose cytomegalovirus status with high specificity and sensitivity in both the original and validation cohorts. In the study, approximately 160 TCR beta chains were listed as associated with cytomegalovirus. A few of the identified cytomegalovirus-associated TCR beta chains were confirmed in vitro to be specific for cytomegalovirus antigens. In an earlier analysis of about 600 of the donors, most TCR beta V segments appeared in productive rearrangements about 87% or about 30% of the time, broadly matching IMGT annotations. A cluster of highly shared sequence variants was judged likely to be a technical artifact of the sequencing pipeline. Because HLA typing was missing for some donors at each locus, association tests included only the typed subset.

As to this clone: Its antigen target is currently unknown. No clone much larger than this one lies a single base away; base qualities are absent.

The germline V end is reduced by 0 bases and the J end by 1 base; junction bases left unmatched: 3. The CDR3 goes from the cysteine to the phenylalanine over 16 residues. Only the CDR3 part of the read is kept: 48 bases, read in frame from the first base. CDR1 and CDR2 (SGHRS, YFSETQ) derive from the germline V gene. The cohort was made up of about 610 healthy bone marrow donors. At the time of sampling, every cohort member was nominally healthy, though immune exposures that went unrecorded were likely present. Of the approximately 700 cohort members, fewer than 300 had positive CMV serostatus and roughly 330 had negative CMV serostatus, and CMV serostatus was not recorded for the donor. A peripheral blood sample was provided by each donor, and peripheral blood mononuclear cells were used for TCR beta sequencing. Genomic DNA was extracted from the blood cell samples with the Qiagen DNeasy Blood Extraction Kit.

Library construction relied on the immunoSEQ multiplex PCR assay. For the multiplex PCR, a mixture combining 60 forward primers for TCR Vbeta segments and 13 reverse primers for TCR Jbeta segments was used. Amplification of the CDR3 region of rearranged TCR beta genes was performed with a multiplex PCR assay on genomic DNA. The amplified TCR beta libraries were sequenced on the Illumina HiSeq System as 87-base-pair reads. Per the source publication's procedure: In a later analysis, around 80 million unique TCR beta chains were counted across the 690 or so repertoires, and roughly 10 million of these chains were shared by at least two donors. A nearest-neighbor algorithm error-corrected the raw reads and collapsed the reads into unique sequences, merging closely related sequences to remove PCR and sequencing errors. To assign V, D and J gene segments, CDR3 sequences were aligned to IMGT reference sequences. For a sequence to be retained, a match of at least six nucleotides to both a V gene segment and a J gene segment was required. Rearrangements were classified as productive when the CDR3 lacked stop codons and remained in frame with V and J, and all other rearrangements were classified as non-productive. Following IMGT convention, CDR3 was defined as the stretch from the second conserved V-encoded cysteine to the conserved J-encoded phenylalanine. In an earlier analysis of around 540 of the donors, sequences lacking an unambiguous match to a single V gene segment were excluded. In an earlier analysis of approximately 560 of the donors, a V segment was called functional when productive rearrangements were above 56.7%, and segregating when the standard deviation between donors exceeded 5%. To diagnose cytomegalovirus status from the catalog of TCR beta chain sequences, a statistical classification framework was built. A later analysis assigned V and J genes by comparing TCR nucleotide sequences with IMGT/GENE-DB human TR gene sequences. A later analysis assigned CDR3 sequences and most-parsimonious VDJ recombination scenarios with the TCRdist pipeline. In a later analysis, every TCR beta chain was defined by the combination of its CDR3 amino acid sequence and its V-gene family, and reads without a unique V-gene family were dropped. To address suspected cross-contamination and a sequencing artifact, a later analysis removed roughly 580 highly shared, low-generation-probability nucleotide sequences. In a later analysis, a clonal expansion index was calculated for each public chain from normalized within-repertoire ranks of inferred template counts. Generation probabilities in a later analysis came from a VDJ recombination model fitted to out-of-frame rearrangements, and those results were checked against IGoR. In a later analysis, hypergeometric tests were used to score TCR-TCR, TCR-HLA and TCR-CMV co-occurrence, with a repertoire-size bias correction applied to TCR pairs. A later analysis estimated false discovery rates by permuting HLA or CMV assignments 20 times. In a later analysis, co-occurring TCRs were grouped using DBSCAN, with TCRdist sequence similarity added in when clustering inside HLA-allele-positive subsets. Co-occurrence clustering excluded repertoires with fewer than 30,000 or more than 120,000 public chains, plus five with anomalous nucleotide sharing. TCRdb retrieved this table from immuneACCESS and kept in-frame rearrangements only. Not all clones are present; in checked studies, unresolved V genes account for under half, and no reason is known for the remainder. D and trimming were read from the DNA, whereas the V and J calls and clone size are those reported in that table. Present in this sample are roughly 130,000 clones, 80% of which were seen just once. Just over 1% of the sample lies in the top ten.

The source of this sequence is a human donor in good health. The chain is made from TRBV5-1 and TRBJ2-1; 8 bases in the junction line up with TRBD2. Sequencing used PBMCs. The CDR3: CASSLGGGGSYNEQFF. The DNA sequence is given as TGCGCCAGCAGCTTGGGTGGCGGGGGGTCCTACAATGAGCAGTTCTTC.